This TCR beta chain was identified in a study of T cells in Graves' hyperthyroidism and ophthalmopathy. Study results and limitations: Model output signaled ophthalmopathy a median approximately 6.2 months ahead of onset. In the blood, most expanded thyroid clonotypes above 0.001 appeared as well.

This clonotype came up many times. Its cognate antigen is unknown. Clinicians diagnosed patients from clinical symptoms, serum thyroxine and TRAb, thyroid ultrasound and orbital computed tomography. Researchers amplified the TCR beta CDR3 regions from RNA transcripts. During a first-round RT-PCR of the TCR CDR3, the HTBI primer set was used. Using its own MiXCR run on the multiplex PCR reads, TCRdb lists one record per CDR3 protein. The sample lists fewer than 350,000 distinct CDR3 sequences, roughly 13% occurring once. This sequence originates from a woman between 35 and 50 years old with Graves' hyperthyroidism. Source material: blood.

The CDR3 region has the DNA TGTGCCAGTAGCACCGGGATCCGGCGCAATCAGCCCCAGCATTTT. As protein: CASSTGIRRNQPQHF. V gene TRBV19 combines with J gene TRBJ1-5; D unclear. V was shortened by 6 bases and J by 2 bases, with 14 bases between the two germline ends. Germline V CDR1 and CDR2: LNHDA, SQIVND (reference sequence). The CDR3 is 15 residues long.